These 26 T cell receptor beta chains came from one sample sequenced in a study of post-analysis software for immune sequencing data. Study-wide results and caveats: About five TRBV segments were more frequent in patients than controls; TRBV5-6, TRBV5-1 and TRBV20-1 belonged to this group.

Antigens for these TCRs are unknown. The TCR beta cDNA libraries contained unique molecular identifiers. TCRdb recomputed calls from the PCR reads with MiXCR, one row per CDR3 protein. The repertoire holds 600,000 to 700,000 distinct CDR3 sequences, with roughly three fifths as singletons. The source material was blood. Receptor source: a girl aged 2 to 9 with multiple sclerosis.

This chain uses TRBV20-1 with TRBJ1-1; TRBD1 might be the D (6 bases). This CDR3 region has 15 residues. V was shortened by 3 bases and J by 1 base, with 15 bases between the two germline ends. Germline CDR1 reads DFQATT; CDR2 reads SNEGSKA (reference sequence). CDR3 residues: CSASPPGVGNTEAFF. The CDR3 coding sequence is TGCAGTGCTAGTCCCCCAGGGGTCGGGAACACTGAAGCTTTCTTT.

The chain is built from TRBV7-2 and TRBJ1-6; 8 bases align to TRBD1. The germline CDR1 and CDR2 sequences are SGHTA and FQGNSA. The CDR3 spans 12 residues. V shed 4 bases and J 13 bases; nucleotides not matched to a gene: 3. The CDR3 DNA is TGTGCCAGCAGCTCCCACAGGGGGCCCCTCCACTTT. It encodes CASSSHRGPLHF.

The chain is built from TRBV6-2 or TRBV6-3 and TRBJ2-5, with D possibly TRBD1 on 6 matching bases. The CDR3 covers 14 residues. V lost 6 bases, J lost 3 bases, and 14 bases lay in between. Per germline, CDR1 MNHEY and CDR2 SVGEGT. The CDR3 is CASRATGREETQYF. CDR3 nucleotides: TGTGCCAGCAGGGCGACAGGCCGAGAAGAGACCCAGTACTTC.

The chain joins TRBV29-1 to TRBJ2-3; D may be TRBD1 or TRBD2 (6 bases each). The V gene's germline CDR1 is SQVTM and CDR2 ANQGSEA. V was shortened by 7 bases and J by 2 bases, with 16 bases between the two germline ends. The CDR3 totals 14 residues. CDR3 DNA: TGCAGCGCGGAAGGGGGGCCGTTCACAGATACGCAGTATTTT. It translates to CSAEGGPFTDTQYF.

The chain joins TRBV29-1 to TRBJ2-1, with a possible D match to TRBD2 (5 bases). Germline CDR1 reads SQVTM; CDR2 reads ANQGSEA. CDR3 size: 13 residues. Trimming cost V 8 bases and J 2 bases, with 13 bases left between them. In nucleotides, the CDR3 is TGCAGCAAAGCGGATGGTCCCTACAATGAGCAGTTCTTC. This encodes CSKADGPYNEQFF.

CDR3 in amino acids: CSVEDQGSTDTQYF. The CDR3 DNA sequence: TGCAGCGTTGAAGATCAGGGATCCACAGATACGCAGTATTTT. The chain employs TRBV29-1 and TRBJ2-3, with D possibly matching TRBD1 (5 bases). Between the trimmed V and J ends, which lost 0 bases and 2 bases, there was a span of 9 bases. The germline V gene encodes CDR1 SQVTM and CDR2 ANQGSEA. The CDR3 runs 14 residues.

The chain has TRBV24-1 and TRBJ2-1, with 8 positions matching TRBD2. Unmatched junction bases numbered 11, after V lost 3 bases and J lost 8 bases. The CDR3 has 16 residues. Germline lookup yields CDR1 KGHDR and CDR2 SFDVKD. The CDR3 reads CATSDSGLAGVDEQFF. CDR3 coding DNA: TGTGCCACCAGTGATAGTGGACTAGCTGGTGTCGATGAGCAGTTCTTC.

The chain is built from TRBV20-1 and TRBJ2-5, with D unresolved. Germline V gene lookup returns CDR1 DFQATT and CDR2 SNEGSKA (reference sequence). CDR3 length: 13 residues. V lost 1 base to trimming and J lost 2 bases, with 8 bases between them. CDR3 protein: CSARVPSQETQYF. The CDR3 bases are TGCAGTGCTAGAGTCCCCAGTCAAGAGACCCAGTACTTC.

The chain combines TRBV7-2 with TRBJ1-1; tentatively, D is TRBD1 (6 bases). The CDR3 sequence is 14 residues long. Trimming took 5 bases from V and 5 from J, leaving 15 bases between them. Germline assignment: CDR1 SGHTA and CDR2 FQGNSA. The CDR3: CASSQTGTRTEAFF. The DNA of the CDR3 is TGTGCCAGCAGCCAAACAGGGACGAGGACTGAAGCTTTCTTT.

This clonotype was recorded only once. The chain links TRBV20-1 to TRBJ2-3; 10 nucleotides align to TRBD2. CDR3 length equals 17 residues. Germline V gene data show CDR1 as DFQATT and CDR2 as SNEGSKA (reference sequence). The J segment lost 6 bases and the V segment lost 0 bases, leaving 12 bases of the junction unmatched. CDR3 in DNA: TGCAGTGCTAGAGATCTTCAGGGTAGCGGGAGGTGGGATACGCAGTATTTT. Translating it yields CSARDLQGSGRWDTQYF.

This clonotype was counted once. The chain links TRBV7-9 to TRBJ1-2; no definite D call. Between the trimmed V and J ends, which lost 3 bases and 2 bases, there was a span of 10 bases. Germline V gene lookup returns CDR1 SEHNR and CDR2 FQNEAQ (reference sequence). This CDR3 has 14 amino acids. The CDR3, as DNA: TGTGCCAGCAGCTTTAGTGGCAGGAACTATGGCTACACCTTC. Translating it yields CASSFSGRNYGYTF.

CDR3 nucleotide sequence: TGTGCCAGCAGCCAAGGTTCTCCCTGGCAAGAGACCCAGTACTTC. This encodes CASSQGSPWQETQYF. This chain joins TRBV14 and TRBJ2-5; D remains ambiguous. The germline gives CDR1 SGHDN, CDR2 FVKESK. The CDR3 is 15 residues long. The V gene lost 1 base and the J gene lost 2 bases, with 11 bases spanning the gap.

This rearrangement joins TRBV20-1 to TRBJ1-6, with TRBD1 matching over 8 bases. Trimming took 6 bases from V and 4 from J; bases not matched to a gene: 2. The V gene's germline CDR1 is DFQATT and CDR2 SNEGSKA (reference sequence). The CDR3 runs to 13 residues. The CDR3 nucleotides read TGCAGTGCCGGGACAGGTTATAATTCACCCCTCCACTTT. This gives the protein CSAGTGYNSPLHF.

As DNA, the CDR3 is TGTGCCAGCAGCTTAGGGGGGATACAGGGAGATACGCAGTATTTT. Amino acid sequence: CASSLGGIQGDTQYF. V gene TRBV7-6 combines with J gene TRBJ2-3; possible D gene TRBD1, 6 bases. Per germline, CDR1 SGHVS and CDR2 FNYEAQ. With 1 base removed from V and 5 bases from J, the gap between germline ends came to 13 bases. The length of the CDR3 is 15 residues.

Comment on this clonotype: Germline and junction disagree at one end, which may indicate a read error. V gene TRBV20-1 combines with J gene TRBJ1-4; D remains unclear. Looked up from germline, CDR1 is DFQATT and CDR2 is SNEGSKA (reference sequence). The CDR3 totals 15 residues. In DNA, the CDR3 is TGCAGTGCTAGACCAATCGAGCGTACCAATGAAAAACGGTTTTTT. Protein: CSARPIERTNEKRFF.

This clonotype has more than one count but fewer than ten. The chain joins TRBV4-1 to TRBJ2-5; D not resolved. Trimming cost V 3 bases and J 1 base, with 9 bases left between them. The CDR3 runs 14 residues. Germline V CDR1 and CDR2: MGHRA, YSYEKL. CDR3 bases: TGCGCCAGCAGCCACGGTCCTACCCAAGAGACCCAGTACTTC. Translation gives CASSHGPTQETQYF.

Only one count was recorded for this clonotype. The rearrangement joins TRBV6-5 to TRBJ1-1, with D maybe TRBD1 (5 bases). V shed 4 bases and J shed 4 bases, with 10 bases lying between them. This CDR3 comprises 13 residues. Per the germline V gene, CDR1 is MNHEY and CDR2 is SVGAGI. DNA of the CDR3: TGTGCCAGCAGTTCTTCAGGGTTCACTGAAGCTTTCTTT. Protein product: CASSSSGFTEAFF.

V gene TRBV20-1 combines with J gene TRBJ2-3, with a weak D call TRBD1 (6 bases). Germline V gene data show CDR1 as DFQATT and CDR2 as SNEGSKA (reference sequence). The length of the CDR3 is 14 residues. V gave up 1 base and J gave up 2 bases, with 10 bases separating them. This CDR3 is CSARGGPNTDTQYF. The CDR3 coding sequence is TGCAGTGCTAGAGGGGGGCCCAACACAGATACGCAGTATTTT.

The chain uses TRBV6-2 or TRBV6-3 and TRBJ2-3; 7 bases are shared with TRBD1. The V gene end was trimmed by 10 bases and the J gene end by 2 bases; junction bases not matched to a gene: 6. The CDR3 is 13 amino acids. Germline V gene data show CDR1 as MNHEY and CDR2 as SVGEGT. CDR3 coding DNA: TGTGCCATCCGGACAGGACACACAGATACGCAGTATTTT. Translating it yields CAIRTGHTDTQYF.

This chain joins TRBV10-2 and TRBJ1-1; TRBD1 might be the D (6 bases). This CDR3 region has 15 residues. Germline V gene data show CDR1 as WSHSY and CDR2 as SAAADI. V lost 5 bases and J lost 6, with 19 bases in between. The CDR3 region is CASSSLQGPRPEAFF. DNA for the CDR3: TGCGCCAGCAGTTCCCTCCAGGGGCCTAGGCCTGAAGCTTTCTTT.

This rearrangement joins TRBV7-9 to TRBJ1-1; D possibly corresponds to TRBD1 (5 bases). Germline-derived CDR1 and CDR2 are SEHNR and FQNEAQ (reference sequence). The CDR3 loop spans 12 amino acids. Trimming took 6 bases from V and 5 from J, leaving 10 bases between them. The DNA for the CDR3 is TGTGCCAGCAGGGGGGTAGGGACTGAAGCTTTCTTT. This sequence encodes CASRGVGTEAFF.

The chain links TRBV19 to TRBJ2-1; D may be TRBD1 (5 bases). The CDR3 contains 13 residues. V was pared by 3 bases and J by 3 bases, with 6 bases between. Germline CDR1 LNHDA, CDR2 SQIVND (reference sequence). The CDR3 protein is CASSIQGYNEQFF. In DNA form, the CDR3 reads TGTGCCAGTAGTATCCAGGGCTACAATGAGCAGTTCTTC. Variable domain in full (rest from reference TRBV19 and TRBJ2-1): DGGITQSPKYLFRKEGQNVTLSCEQNLNHDAMYWYRQDPGQGLRLIYYSQIVNDFQKGDIAEGYSVSREKKESFPLTVTSAQKNPTAFYLCASSIQGYNEQFFGPGTRLTVL.

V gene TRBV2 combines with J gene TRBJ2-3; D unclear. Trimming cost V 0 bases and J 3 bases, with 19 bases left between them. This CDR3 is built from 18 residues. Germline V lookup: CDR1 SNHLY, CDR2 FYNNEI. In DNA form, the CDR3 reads TGTGCCAGCAGTGAAGCAAACCTTCTAACAGTCGGGACAGATACGCAGTATTTT. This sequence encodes CASSEANLLTVGTDTQYF.

CDR3 region: CASSLRTSGVIKPDTQYF. Written as DNA, the CDR3 is TGTGCCAGTAGCCTGCGGACTAGCGGGGTGATTAAGCCAGATACGCAGTATTTT. The rearrangement links TRBV11-3 to TRBJ2-3; 12 bases map to TRBD2. This CDR3 spans 18 amino acids. The V segment lost 9 bases and the J segment 4 bases; nucleotides outside the gene matches: 17. Germline values: CDR1 SGHNT, CDR2 YENEEA. Together with reference TRBV11-3 and TRBJ2-3, the CDR3 gives the full variable domain: EAGVVQSPRYKIIEKKQPVAFWCNPISGHNTLYWYLQNLGQGPELLIRYENEEAVDDSQLPKDRFSAERLKGVDSTLKIQPAELGDSAVYLCASSLRTSGVIKPDTQYFGPGTRLTVL.

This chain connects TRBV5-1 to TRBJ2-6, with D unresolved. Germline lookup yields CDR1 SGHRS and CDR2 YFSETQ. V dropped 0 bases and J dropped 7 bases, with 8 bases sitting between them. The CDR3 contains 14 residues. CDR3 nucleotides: TGCGCCAGCAGCTTGGTAGCAGGAGCCAACGTCCTGACTTTC. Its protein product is CASSLVAGANVLTF. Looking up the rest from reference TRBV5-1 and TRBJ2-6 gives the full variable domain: KAGVTQTPRYLIKTRGQQVTLSCSPISGHRSVSWYQQTPGQGLQFLFEYFSETQRNKGNFPGRFSGRQFSNSRSEMNVSTLELGDSALYLCASSLVAGANVLTFGAGSRLTVL.

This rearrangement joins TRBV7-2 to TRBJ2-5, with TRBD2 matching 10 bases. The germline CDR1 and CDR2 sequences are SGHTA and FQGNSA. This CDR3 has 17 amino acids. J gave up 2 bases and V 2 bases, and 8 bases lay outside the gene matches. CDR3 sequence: CASSLIPPSGGQETQYF. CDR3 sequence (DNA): TGTGCCAGCAGCTTAATCCCCCCTAGCGGGGGACAAGAGACCCAGTACTTC.